Listed below are T cell receptor beta chains from one sample, sequenced in a study of blood T cell repertoires in COVID-19. The protocol was immunoSEQ multiplex PCR, while the TCRdb copy is restricted to in-frame clones and leaves out a portion. Of 160,000 or so clones in the sample, around 87% were seen once. The sequenced sample consisted of peripheral blood. The receptors were sampled from a woman in her 70s with COVID-19, enrolled during active disease. Each CDR3 is given with its conserved first and last residue.

CDR3 protein: CASSLNFLVAKNIQYF
V gene: TRBV5-1
J gene: TRBJ2-4

CDR3 protein: CASSAGFRNLNSPLHF
V gene: TRBV6-1
J gene: TRBJ1-6

CDR3 protein: CASSHPGTENEKLFF
V gene: TRBV4-1
J gene: TRBJ1-4

CDR3 protein: CSASTGNIQYF
V gene: TRBV29-1
J gene: TRBJ2-4

CDR3 protein: CAISEGRGSGGYTF
V gene: TRBV10-3
J gene: TRBJ1-2

CDR3 protein: CASSLAYLGDRGPPYEQYF
V gene: TRBV5-1
J gene: TRBJ2-7

CDR3 protein: CASKPSGDSDTQYF
V gene: TRBV19
J gene: TRBJ2-3

CDR3 protein: CASSEGWSRVYGYTF
V gene: TRBV2
J gene: TRBJ1-2

CDR3 protein: CASSLGLGTDTQYF
V gene: TRBV27
J gene: TRBJ2-3

CDR3 protein: CASSRGEGRAEAFF
V gene: TRBV7-8
J gene: TRBJ1-1

CDR3 protein: CASSRNRDGGYTF
V gene: TRBV7-2
J gene: TRBJ1-2

CDR3 protein: CACLRDTEAFF
V gene: TRBV30
J gene: TRBJ1-1

CDR3 protein: CASSLAGGAGPQHF
V gene: TRBV5-6
J gene: TRBJ1-5

CDR3 protein: CASSLAGQTTTYEQYF
V gene: TRBV7-9
J gene: TRBJ2-7

CDR3 protein: CASSSRNSPLHF
V gene: TRBV2
J gene: TRBJ1-6

CDR3 protein: CASSSSSNQPQHF
V gene: TRBV5-6
J gene: TRBJ1-5

CDR3 protein: CASSTGGLMNTEAFF
V gene: TRBV2
J gene: TRBJ1-1

CDR3 protein: CASSESGSYGYTF
V gene: TRBV6-1
J gene: TRBJ1-2

CDR3 protein: CASSPGQGAIKNIQYF
V gene: TRBV27
J gene: TRBJ2-4

CDR3 protein: CASSYSASETQYF
V gene: TRBV6-5
J gene: TRBJ2-5

CDR3 protein: CASSHSAAADFNEKLFF
V gene: TRBV4-1
J gene: TRBJ1-4

CDR3 protein: CASSSVSGAEQYF
V gene: TRBV28
J gene: TRBJ2-7

CDR3 protein: CASSRPAEDSPLHF
V gene: TRBV7-9
J gene: TRBJ1-6

CDR3 protein: CASSYNPGTANYEQYF
V gene: TRBV6-5
J gene: TRBJ2-7

CDR3 protein: CASSSNRGSAGNTIYF
V gene: TRBV28
J gene: TRBJ1-3

CDR3 protein: CASRGQRGGEKLFF
V gene: TRBV27
J gene: TRBJ1-4

CDR3 protein: CASSFGDQPQHF
V gene: TRBV7-9
J gene: TRBJ1-5

CDR3 protein: CASSKEGQETQYF
V gene: TRBV5-4
J gene: TRBJ2-5

CDR3 protein: CASSLAGAAPLHF
V gene: TRBV7-9
J gene: TRBJ1-6

CDR3 protein: CASSLGTENTGELFF
V gene: TRBV5-1
J gene: TRBJ2-2

CDR3 protein: CASTSPSGGTDTQYF
V gene: TRBV27
J gene: TRBJ2-3

CDR3 protein: CASSPPGGIYTF
V gene: TRBV9
J gene: TRBJ1-2

CDR3 protein: CATSASGGIYEQYF
V gene: TRBV24-1
J gene: TRBJ2-7

CDR3 protein: CASSPDLWQEKQETQYF
V gene: TRBV18
J gene: TRBJ2-5

CDR3 protein: CAWSVLQGYTEAFF
V gene: TRBV30
J gene: TRBJ1-1

CDR3 protein: CASSLVFNSFCTF
V gene: TRBV11-2
J gene: TRBJ1-2

CDR3 protein: CASTQGVTDTQYF
V gene: TRBV19
J gene: TRBJ2-3

CDR3 protein: CASRTQQVFYGYTF
V gene: TRBV19
J gene: TRBJ1-2

CDR3 protein: CASSSTGTSHF
V gene: TRBV27
J gene: TRBJ2-7

CDR3 protein: CASSPGQVLDEQFF
V gene: TRBV6-5
J gene: TRBJ2-1

CDR3 protein: CASSEPTQQNYGYTF
V gene: TRBV10-1
J gene: TRBJ1-2

CDR3 protein: CASSHGTGVSTGAPLHF
V gene: TRBV23-1
J gene: TRBJ1-6

CDR3 protein: CASSQDRTGGAFF
V gene: TRBV14
J gene: TRBJ1-1

CDR3 protein: CASSLEGARNEKLFF
V gene: TRBV5-1
J gene: TRBJ1-4

CDR3 protein: CASSQSYPGNTIYF
V gene: TRBV7-2
J gene: TRBJ1-3

CDR3 protein: CASSKTGATYEQYF
V gene: TRBV3-1/TRBV3-2
J gene: TRBJ2-7

CDR3 protein: CASSTAGHILGYTF
V gene: TRBV19
J gene: TRBJ1-2

CDR3 protein: CASSQRDRGHEAEAFF
V gene: TRBV3-1/TRBV3-2
J gene: TRBJ1-1